The next 9 T cell receptor beta chains were all read from a single sample in a study of shared clonotypes between healthy human individuals. TCRdb's copy holds only in-frame clones and misses some; the assay was immunoSEQ multiplex PCR. The data contain about 2.1 million clones, 90% to 95% of them singletons. Cells designated naive CD8 were CD45RO-negative and were positively selected for CCR7, with terminally differentiated effector memory CD45RA+ cells excluded. Material: naive CD8+ T cells from PBMCs. Source of these receptors: a man aged 18 to 30 in good health. Some clones in this sample may be carry-over from other donors' samples.

The chain joins TRBV7-9 to TRBJ1-2, with 7 bases that match TRBD1. V lost 4 bases and J lost 6; bases outside the gene matches: 8. The CDR3 loop spans 14 amino acids. Germline V gene data show CDR1 as SEHNR and CDR2 as FQNEAQ (reference sequence). The chain's CDR3 is CASSSGTARDGYTF. DNA of the CDR3: TGTGCCAGCAGCTCGGGGACAGCCAGGGATGGCTACACCTTC.

This clone was recorded a few times. This chain joins TRBV15 and TRBJ1-1; a weak D match, TRBD1 (5 bases). V lost 4 bases, J lost 6 bases, and 15 bases lay in between. The CDR3 covers 14 residues. Germline-derived CDR1 and CDR2 are LNHNV and YYDKDF (reference sequence). The CDR3 nucleotides are TGTGCCACCAGCACGCCGACAGATCTCGCTGAAGCTTTCTTT. It is translated as CATSTPTDLAEAFF. The full variable domain, rest sourced from reference TRBV15 and TRBJ1-1, is DAMVIQNPRYQVTQFGKPVTLSCSQTLNHNVMYWYQQKSSQAPKLLFHYYDKDFNNEADTPDNFQSRRPNTSFCFLDIRSPGLGDTAMYLCATSTPTDLAEAFFGQGTRLTVV.

In nucleotides, the CDR3 is TGTGCCAGCAGTACCAGGGGGGAAAGGAAAGCCAAAAACATTCAGTACTTC. This codes for CASSTRGERKAKNIQYF. The chain links TRBV7-2 to TRBJ2-4, with D perhaps TRBD1 (7 bases). CDR1 and CDR2 (germline): SGHTA, FQGNSA. V was clipped by 6 bases and J by 0 bases, with 18 bases between them. The CDR3 is 17 amino acids.

This chain links TRBV9 with TRBJ2-3, with 10 bases matching TRBD2. Germline V lookup: CDR1 SGDLS, CDR2 YYNGEE. The J segment lost 6 bases and the V segment lost 4 bases, leaving 5 bases of the junction unmatched. The length of the CDR3 is 14 residues. The CDR3 loop is CASSPSGGRDTQYF. The CDR3 DNA is TGTGCCAGCAGCCCTAGCGGGGGCCGCGATACGCAGTATTTT.

The chain employs TRBV6-5 and TRBJ2-7, with a possible D match to TRBD1 (5 bases). The CDR3 consists of 15 residues. Germline V gene lookup returns CDR1 MNHEY and CDR2 SVGAGI. Trimming cost V 6 bases and J 2 bases, with 17 bases left between them. The CDR3 reads CASSPRATPAYEQYF. The DNA of the CDR3 is TGTGCCAGCAGCCCCAGGGCCACCCCCGCCTACGAGCAGTACTTC.

The chain is built from TRBV5-1 and TRBJ2-3; 7 nucleotides align to TRBD2. The CDR3 runs 20 residues. V gave up 1 base and J gave up 0 bases; unmatched junction bases: 17. Looked up from germline, CDR1 is SGHRS and CDR2 is YFSETQ. The CDR3 here is CASSLLVSREGTTSTDTQYF. In nucleotides, the CDR3 is TGCGCCAGCAGCTTGCTCGTTTCGAGAGAGGGGACTACTAGCACAGATACGCAGTATTTT.

This clone came up once. V gene TRBV19 combines with J gene TRBJ2-7; tentatively, D is TRBD1 or TRBD2 (6 bases each). Per germline, CDR1 LNHDA and CDR2 SQIVND (reference sequence). V was cut by 9 bases and J by 2 bases, with 14 bases left in between. This CDR3 has 13 residues. As DNA, the CDR3 is TGTGCCAGCTCCTACGGGGGCACCTACGAGCAGTACTTC. This codes for CASSYGGTYEQYF.

This clone was counted once. The chain links TRBV2 to TRBJ1-1; 12 bases are shared with TRBD1. The CDR3 is 17 amino acids. CDR1 and CDR2 (germline): SNHLY, FYNNEI. The V segment lost 3 bases and the J segment 1 base; nucleotides outside the gene matches: 6. As DNA, the CDR3 is TGTGCCAGCAGTGATTTCGGGACAGGGGGCTGGAACACTGAAGCTTTCTTT. Its translation: CASSDFGTGGWNTEAFF.

The rearrangement links TRBV5-6 to TRBJ1-1; tentative D call: TRBD1 (5 bases). Per the germline V gene, CDR1 is SGHDT and CDR2 is YYEEEE. The CDR3 covers 14 residues. V was pared by 0 bases and J by 6 bases, with 12 bases between. Here the CDR3 reads CASSLGKSGAEAFF. The CDR3 DNA sequence: TGTGCCAGCAGCTTGGGGAAGTCGGGGGCTGAAGCTTTCTTT.